These 13 T cell receptor beta chains originate from one sample sequenced in a study. TCRdb analysed the 5' RACE reads with MiXCR anew, one entry per CDR3 protein. The table records over 25,000 distinct CDR3 sequences, about 28% of them present only once. Input material: naive CD4+ T cells sorted from a lymph node. Documented subset: naive CD4+ T cells, CD4+CD45RA+CD25-. The source of these receptors is a female donor with breast cancer.

The table lists this clonotype with a few counts. CDR3 nucleotide sequence: TGTGCCAGCAGCGCCGGACTAGCCGTCTACAATGAGCAGTTCTTC. Protein product: CASSAGLAVYNEQFF. The V gene is TRBV12-3 or TRBV12-4, the J gene TRBJ2-1; 8 bases are a match to TRBD2. The CDR3 runs 15 residues. Trimming removed 6 bases from V and 3 bases from J; junction bases left unmatched: 7.

This clonotype was seen many times. The chain has TRBV4-2 and TRBJ2-7; maybe TRBD2 (6 bases). V lost 4 bases to trimming and J lost 0 bases, with 10 bases between them. In germline, CDR1 is LGHNA, CDR2 YNFKEQ. The CDR3 loop spans 14 amino acids. The CDR3 protein is CASSRRLDSYEQYF. Here the CDR3 DNA reads TGTGCCAGCAGCCGGCGACTAGACTCCTACGAGCAGTACTTC.

The table lists this clonotype with many counts. The chain has TRBV7-8 and TRBJ2-7, with D perhaps TRBD2 (6 bases). CDR3 size: 11 residues. V was cut by 7 bases and J by 6 bases, with 10 bases left in between. Germline CDR1 reads SGHVS; CDR2 reads FQNEAQ. The CDR3 spells CASTLSGEQYF. As DNA, the CDR3 is TGTGCCAGCACCCTTAGCGGCGAGCAGTACTTC. The full variable domain, rest sourced from reference TRBV7-8 and TRBJ2-7, is GAGVSQSPRYKVAKRGQDVALRCDPISGHVSLFWYQQALGQGPEFLTYFQNEAQLDKSGLPSDRFFAERPEGSVSTLKIQRTQQEDSAVYLCASTLSGEQYFGPGTRLTVT.

This clonotype was found a few times. The rearrangement joins TRBV18 to TRBJ2-5; D remains unclear. The CDR3 is made up of 14 amino acids. The germline V gene encodes CDR1 KGHSH and CDR2 LQKENI. V was clipped by 0 bases and J by 5 bases, with 10 bases between them. This chain's CDR3 is CASSPPVSTETQYF. The CDR3 DNA sequence: TGTGCCAGCTCACCACCGGTTAGCACGGAGACCCAGTACTTC.

The chain combines TRBV6-6 with TRBJ2-5; 10 nucleotides align to TRBD2. The CDR3 consists of 14 residues. V lost 6 bases and J lost 4; bases outside the gene matches: 5. Germline V lookup: CDR1 MNHNY, CDR2 SVGAGI (reference sequence). This CDR3 is CASRLLAGTETQYF. CDR3 nucleotides: TGTGCCAGCAGGCTACTAGCGGGAACAGAGACCCAGTACTTC.

By share, this clonotype counts as medium-sized. This chain links TRBV6-5 with TRBJ2-3, with a tentative D call TRBD1 (6 bases). The length of the CDR3 is 13 residues. From germline, CDR1 is MNHEY and CDR2 SVGAGI. V was shortened by 6 bases and J by 6 bases, with 13 bases between the two germline ends. CDR3 sequence (DNA): TGTGCCAGCAGCCCACAGGGCCCGGATACGCAGTATTTT. Its protein is CASSPQGPDTQYF.

This chain uses TRBV10-1 with TRBJ1-1; D gene uncertain. V gave up 0 bases and J gave up 1 base, with 6 bases separating them. CDR3 length: 14 residues. Germline CDR1 WNHNN, CDR2 SYGVQD (reference sequence). This chain's CDR3 is CASSESVPNTEAFF. CDR3 nucleotide sequence: TGCGCCAGCAGTGAGTCTGTTCCGAACACTGAAGCTTTCTTT.

V usage is TRBV6-5 and J usage is TRBJ1-1, with a weak D call TRBD1 (5 bases). This CDR3 region has 15 residues. Trimming removed 7 bases from V and 5 bases from J, with 20 bases in between. Germline V CDR1 and CDR2: MNHEY, SVGAGI. The DNA of the CDR3 is TGTGCCAGCACCCCCGATGGGGGTGTGCGAACTGAAGCTTTCTTT. It yields the protein CASTPDGGVRTEAFF.

This clonotype was seen only a few times. This rearrangement joins TRBV7-8 to TRBJ1-2, with D possibly TRBD1 on 6 matching bases. CDR1 is SGHVS and CDR2 is FQNEAQ in the germline V gene. The V end was cut by 2 bases, the J end by 4 bases, with 23 bases between. This CDR3 spans 18 amino acids. The DNA for the CDR3 is TGTGCCAGCAGCTTAAAAGGGGGGACAAGGGGGATCAGCTATGGCTACACCTTC. It specifies CASSLKGGTRGISYGYTF.

This clonotype counts as medium-sized (0.01 to 0.1%). The chain carries TRBV4-1 and TRBJ2-5, with 8 positions matching TRBD2. J gave up 4 bases and V 1 base, and 5 bases lay outside the gene matches. Germline CDR1 and CDR2: MGHRA and YSYEKL. This CDR3 has 15 amino acids. This chain's CDR3 is CASSQVPGGRETQYF. The CDR3 DNA sequence: TGCGCCAGCAGCCAAGTCCCGGGGGGGCGAGAGACCCAGTACTTC.

The chain links TRBV27 to TRBJ2-3, with D perhaps matching TRBD2 (6 bases). CDR1 MNHEY and CDR2 SMNVEV come from the germline V gene (reference sequence). CDR3 size: 13 residues. V was trimmed by 5 bases and J by 3 bases, leaving 9 bases between them. The CDR3 nucleotides read TGTGCCAGCAGTATACTAGCAACAGATACGCAGTATTTT. Translated: CASSILATDTQYF.

The rearrangement links TRBV6-6 to TRBJ2-4; tentatively, D is TRBD2 (5 bases). The V gene's germline CDR1 is MNHNY and CDR2 SVGAGI (reference sequence). The CDR3 consists of 17 residues. V shed 6 bases and J shed 2 bases, with 20 bases lying between them. CDR3 nucleotide sequence: TGTGCCAGCAGGTCTAGACTACCCTCACTATCCAAAAACATTCAGTACTTC. Amino acid sequence: CASRSRLPSLSKNIQYF.

The sample holds a few counts of this clonotype. V gene TRBV4-1 combines with J gene TRBJ2-7, with D uncertain. Per germline, CDR1 MGHRA and CDR2 YSYEKL. The CDR3 loop spans 13 amino acids. V lost 0 bases and J lost 5, with 8 bases in between. CDR3 in DNA: TGCGCCAGCAGCCAAGACAGTGTTCACGAGCAGTACTTC. Translation: CASSQDSVHEQYF.